The entry below gives a single T cell receptor (beta chain) sequence along with its context. Using immunoSEQ multiplex PCR, the repertoire was profiled, and TCRdb retains in-frame clones only, with some absent. The table includes some 680,000 clones, roughly 72% detected once. This sample was taken from a study of shared clonotypes between healthy human individuals. The V gene's germline CDR1 is SGHRS and CDR2 YFSETQ. V was clipped by 0 bases and J by 1 base, with 22 bases between them. The CDR3 contains 19 residues. J is TRBJ2-5 and V is TRBV5-1; possible D gene TRBD2, 6 bases. The sequenced sample was memory CD4+ T cells sorted from blood. Subset in this sample: CD45RA-negative fraction. This receptor was identified in a woman younger than 45 in good health. The CDR3, as DNA: TGCGCCAGCAGCTTGGCCGGGTTTGTTCGGCGGGGCGGCCAAGAGACCCAGTACTTC. Translated, it gives CASSLAGFVRRGGQETQYF. Complete variable domain (other parts from reference TRBV5-1 and TRBJ2-5): KAGVTQTPRYLIKTRGQQVTLSCSPISGHRSVSWYQQTPGQGLQFLFEYFSETQRNKGNFPGRFSGRQFSNSRSEMNVSTLELGDSALYLCASSLAGFVRRGGQETQYFGPGTRLLVL.